Here is one T cell receptor beta chain with its context. This sample was taken from a study of blood T cell repertoires in COVID-19. As for the study in general: The samples span acute and convalescent COVID-19 from the United States, Italy and Spain. PBMCs, B-cell-depleted T cells, or T cells were the source of the cDNA or gDNA that made up the material.

In the authors' workflow: Reference gene primer amplification yielded estimated nucleated cell counts. The protocol was immunoSEQ multiplex PCR, while the TCRdb copy is restricted to in-frame clones and leaves out a portion. The DNA gave D and trimming, while V, J and clone size come from that table. The table has fewer than 350,000 clones, over 75% seen once. The V gene's germline CDR1 is SGDLS and CDR2 YYNGEE. This CDR3 has 17 amino acids. V lost 0 bases to trimming and J lost 2 bases; unmatched junction nucleotides: 9. Specimen: peripheral blood. J is TRBJ2-3 and V is TRBV9, with 7 nucleotides matching TRBD2. This TCR came from a woman between 45 and 60 years old who had recovered from COVID-19. CDR3 loop: CASSVGILAAITDTQYF. CDR3 sequence (DNA): TGTGCCAGCAGCGTAGGAATCCTAGCGGCGATCACAGATACGCAGTATTTT.